These T cell receptor beta chains were read from a single sample in a study of blood T cell repertoires in COVID-19. Generated by immunoSEQ multiplex PCR, the TCRdb table keeps only in-frame clones and is missing some. Of about 190,000 clones detected, 76% appear once; the ten largest clones hold about a sixth. The sequencing sample was made of PBMCs or T cells enriched from blood (not recorded which). These TCRs come from a woman between 50 and 59 years old with acute COVID-19. Both conserved end residues are part of each CDR3. The D gene is left open where the match is weak. Clone size is given for some rows only: seen once, a few or many times, or a class if the clone is expanded.

J,D,size,V,CDR3,DNA
TRBJ1-4,TRBD1,-,TRBV7-6,CASSPQGEGTNEKLFF,TGTGCCAGCAGCCCTCAGGGGGAAGGAACTAATGAAAAACTGTTTTTT
TRBJ1-1,TRBD1,-,TRBV11-2,CASSSGQGDTEAFF,TGTGCCAGCAGCTCGGGACAGGGGGATACTGAAGCTTTCTTT
TRBJ2-3,TRBD1,-,TRBV13,CASSLEGGSADTQYF,TGTGCCAGCAGCTTAGAAGGGGGCTCGGCAGATACGCAGTATTTT
TRBJ2-1,-,-,TRBV29-1,CSVDRDTSYNEQFF,TGCAGCGTCGATCGGGACACTTCCTACAATGAGCAGTTCTTC
TRBJ1-5,TRBD1,-,TRBV11-2,CASSRDRGQPQHF,TGTGCCAGCAGCCGGGACAGGGGTCAGCCCCAGCATTTT
TRBJ1-2,-,-,TRBV9,CASSPRTSSTYGYTF,TGTGCCAGCAGCCCTCGGACATCTTCCACCTATGGCTACACCTTC
TRBJ2-2,TRBD2,-,TRBV7-8,CASSQPGGISTGELFF,TGTGCCAGCAGCCAACCGGGGGGGATAAGCACCGGGGAGCTGTTTTTT
TRBJ1-4,-,-,TRBV9,CASSPAGGTNEKLFF,TGTGCCAGCAGCCCCGCGGGGGGGACTAATGAAAAACTGTTTTTT
TRBJ2-3,TRBD2,-,TRBV7-9,CASSLGGGGNTQYF,TGTGCCAGCAGCTTAGGCGGGGGGGGAAATACGCAGTATTTT
TRBJ1-4,-,-,TRBV28,CASSFSPGREKLFF,TGTGCCAGCAGTTTTTCTCCGGGAAGGGAAAAACTGTTTTTT
TRBJ1-5,-,-,TRBV4-2,CASSQELSTNQPQHF,TGTGCCAGCAGCCAAGAGTTGAGCACGAATCAGCCCCAGCATTTT
TRBJ2-3,TRBD1,many,TRBV11-3,CASSLGGEGAPRRQYF,TGTGCCAGCAGCTTAGGAGGCGAGGGGGCCCCCCGCAGGCAGTATTTT
TRBJ2-1,-,-,TRBV6-5,CASSYSGGAVGNEQFF,TGTGCCAGCAGTTACTCAGGGGGGGCGGTGGGTAATGAGCAGTTCTTC
TRBJ1-2,-,-,TRBV6-1,CASSEANRAYTF,TGTGCCAGCAGTGAAGCGAACAGGGCTTATACCTTC
TRBJ2-3,-,-,TRBV7-6,CASSPTGREVWRTDTQYF,TGTGCCAGCAGTCCAACGGGCAGGGAGGTTTGGCGCACAGATACGCAGTATTTT
TRBJ2-5,-,-,TRBV3-1/TRBV3-2,CASSHYYSQETQYF,TGTGCCAGCAGCCACTACTATTCACAAGAGACCCAGTACTTC
TRBJ2-1,TRBD2,few,TRBV9,CASTKASGSYNEQFF,TGTGCCAGCACCAAAGCTAGCGGATCCTACAATGAGCAGTTCTTC
TRBJ2-3,-,-,TRBV11-3,CASSLGGGTTDTQYF,TGTGCCAGCAGCTTAGGGGGCGGAACCACAGATACGCAGTATTTT
TRBJ2-2,TRBD2,-,TRBV11-3,CASERGSTGELFF,TGTGCCAGCGAGCGGGGGTCGACCGGGGAGCTGTTTTTT
TRBJ1-2,-,-,TRBV28,CASSLGERRYTF,TGTGCCAGCAGTTTAGGAGAGAGGCGGTACACCTTC
TRBJ2-2,-,-,TRBV5-1,CASSSGLGGGELFF,TGCGCCAGCAGCTCGGGACTGGGAGGCGGGGAGCTGTTTTTT
TRBJ2-1,TRBD1,-,TRBV15,CATSRVPTGTYNEQFF,TGTGCCACCAGCAGAGTCCCGACAGGGACCTACAATGAGCAGTTCTTC
TRBJ2-1,TRBD1,-,TRBV5-1,CASSSATGQNEQFF,TGCGCCAGCAGCTCTGCGACAGGGCAAAATGAGCAGTTCTTC
TRBJ2-1,-,-,TRBV7-9,CASSARQEAILSSNEQFF,TGTGCCAGCAGCGCCCGACAGGAGGCTATTCTCTCTAGTAATGAGCAGTTCTTC
TRBJ2-1,TRBD2,-,TRBV6-2/TRBV6-3,CASSYSSGGAVVDEQFF,TGTGCCAGCAGTTACTCCAGCGGGGGGGCGGTAGTGGATGAGCAGTTCTTC
TRBJ2-3,-,once,TRBV4-2,CASSQGVTSSTDTQYF,TGTGCCAGCAGCCAAGGAGTCACCTCTAGCACAGATACGCAGTATTTT
TRBJ1-1,-,many,TRBV28,CASSLRQNTEAFF,TGTGCCAGCAGTCTCCGACAGAACACTGAAGCTTTCTTT
TRBJ2-3,-,few,TRBV3-1/TRBV3-2,CASSPTWGGTDTQYF,TGTGCCAGCAGCCCTACGTGGGGGGGCACAGATACGCAGTATTTT
TRBJ2-2,-,-,TRBV9,CASSDKYTGELFF,TGTGCCAGCAGCGACAAATACACCGGGGAGCTGTTTTTT
TRBJ1-1,-,-,TRBV29-1,CSAGEPGAFF,TGCAGCGCTGGAGAACCGGGGGCTTTCTTT
TRBJ1-5,-,-,TRBV6-5,CAKPRGNQPQHF,TGTGCCAAACCGCGGGGCAATCAGCCCCAGCATTTT
TRBJ1-5,-,-,TRBV19,CASTNRRNQPQHF,TGTGCCAGTACTAATAGGCGGAATCAGCCCCAGCATTTT
TRBJ1-1,-,many,TRBV21-1,CASKVPRRTEAFF,TGTGCCAGCAAGGTCCCTAGACGTACTGAAGCTTTCTTT
TRBJ2-3,-,-,TRBV7-9,CASSLTTGGRTDTQYF,TGTGCCAGCAGCCTCACGACCGGGGGTCGCACAGATACGCAGTATTTT
TRBJ1-1,-,-,TRBV6-2/TRBV6-3,CASSYSPQLNTEAFF,TGTGCCAGCAGTTACTCACCCCAGTTGAACACTGAAGCTTTCTTT